This T cell receptor (beta chain) is from a study of cytotoxic CD8 clonotypes in ibrutinib-treated CLL. Study-wide results and caveats: While tracking circulating CD8+ T-cell counts, baseline clonality exceeded that of age-matched healthy donors.

Trimming removed 4 bases from V and 2 bases from J, with 6 bases in between. The CDR3 has 13 amino acids. Germline-derived CDR1 and CDR2 are SGHRS and YFSETQ. Assay used: immunoSEQ multiplex PCR; TCRdb lists only in-frame clones, some missing. The sample holds fewer than 20,000 clones, 55% to 80% seen once. This clone showed up just once. Its antigen is currently unknown. The rearrangement joins TRBV5-1 to TRBJ2-2; no definite D call. The material sequenced was PBMCs, taken after 12 months of ibrutinib treatment. The clonotype comes from a human donor with chronic lymphocytic leukemia. CDR3 region: CASSPENTGELFF. CDR3 sequence (DNA): TGCGCCAGCAGCCCTGAAAACACCGGGGAGCTGTTTTTT.